These T cell receptor beta chains were read from a single sample in a study of T cell responses to AZD1222 COVID-19 vaccine. Data came from immunoSEQ multiplex PCR; TCRdb stores just in-frame clones and leaves some out. The data contain approximately 100,000 clones, about 86% of them singletons. Specimen: peripheral blood, collected on day 0 of AZD1222 vaccination. The receptors come from an adult in good health. Both conserved end residues are part of each CDR3. The D gene is left open where the match is weak. Only some rows state a clone size, as once, few, many or a class for expanded clones.

J gene | V gene | clone size | D gene | CDR3 DNA | CDR3 protein
TRBJ1-2 | TRBV4-3 | NA | TRBD1 | TGCGCCAGCAGCCAAGCCGCCGGGACAGGGGAAGGCTATGGCTACACCTTC | CASSQAAGTGEGYGYTF
TRBJ2-2 | TRBV7-3 | once | NA | TGTGCCAGCAGCTTAAAGGGGATTTCCGGGGAGCTGTTTTTT | CASSLKGISGELFF
TRBJ2-1 | TRBV2 | NA | NA | TGTGCCAGCAGGAATGACGGAAGCTCCTACAATGAGCAGTTCTTC | CASRNDGSSYNEQFF
TRBJ1-5 | TRBV25-1 | NA | NA | TGTGCCAGCAGTGAGGCAGGGATTAGCAATCAGCCCCAGCATTTT | CASSEAGISNQPQHF
TRBJ2-7 | TRBV5-1 | NA | TRBD1 | TGCGCCAGCCGACCCGGGACAGGGGTGTATGAGCAGTACTTC | CASRPGTGVYEQYF
TRBJ1-3 | TRBV27 | NA | NA | TGTGCCAGCAGTTCGGCAGGGAAAGGTGGAAACACCATATATTTT | CASSSAGKGGNTIYF
TRBJ1-4 | TRBV6-5 | NA | NA | TGTGCCAGCAGTCTCAGGGGACCTGGTGAAAAACTGTTTTTT | CASSLRGPGEKLFF
TRBJ1-1 | TRBV28 | NA | NA | TGTGCCAGCAGCTCAACAGGGAAAGGAGCTGAAGCTTTCTTT | CASSSTGKGAEAFF
TRBJ1-2 | TRBV27 | NA | TRBD1 | TGTGCCAGCAGTCAACAGGGGTATGGCTACACCTTC | CASSQQGYGYTF
TRBJ1-1 | TRBV18 | once | NA | TGTGCCACCACCCCGGGCAGGAACACTGAAGCTTTCTTT | CATTPGRNTEAFF
TRBJ1-3 | TRBV5-5 | NA | NA | TGTGCCAGCAGTAACACCAGAAGCGGAAACACCATATATTTT | CASSNTRSGNTIYF
TRBJ1-5 | TRBV6-6 | NA | NA | TGTGCCAGCAGTTACAGGGATCAGCCCCAGCATTTT | CASSYRDQPQHF
TRBJ1-2 | TRBV6-5 | NA | NA | TGTGCCAGCCCACCCGGCGAGGGTGGGGGCTACACCTTC | CASPPGEGGGYTF
TRBJ2-1 | TRBV19 | NA | NA | TGTGCCAGTAGTATAATGGCAGGGGTGGGGAATGAGCAGTTCTTC | CASSIMAGVGNEQFF
TRBJ1-1 | TRBV19 | NA | NA | TGTGCCAGTACTTGGGGGAACACTGAAGCTTTCTTT | CASTWGNTEAFF
TRBJ2-5 | TRBV6-5 | NA | NA | TGTGCCAGCAGCACAGGGCTAGAGACCCAGTACTTC | CASSTGLETQYF
TRBJ1-2 | TRBV4-3 | NA | TRBD1 | TGCGCCAGCAGCCAAGAGATATTCGCGGGACAGGGCTATGGCTACACCTTC | CASSQEIFAGQGYGYTF
TRBJ2-7 | TRBV7-2 | NA | TRBD2 | TGTGCCAGCAGCGCGGATAGCGGGAGGTTACGATCCTACGAGCAGTACTTC | CASSADSGRLRSYEQYF
TRBJ2-6 | TRBV7-8 | NA | NA | TGTGCCAGCAGCTTACCTACTGGGGCCAACGTCCTGACTTTC | CASSLPTGANVLTF